This T cell receptor (beta chain) is from a study of vaccination and CD4 T cells after COVID-19. Study details: Fewer than ten convalescent cases were mild and one was severe, and all had been SARS-CoV-2 positive by nasal swab PCR. It was a median roughly 92 days after diagnosis, with a range of 35 to 161, that post-COVID samples were drawn.

The CDR3 has 16 residues. V lost 7 bases to trimming and J lost 1 base; unmatched junction nucleotides: 8. Germline V CDR1 and CDR2: KGHDR, SFDVKD. As concerns this clonotype: The antigen is not known.

An Oncomine TCR Beta short-read assay was used to sequence the DNA from cultured CD4+ T cells. Via MiXCR, TCRdb re-called the PCR reads, giving one row per CDR3 protein. There are 15,000 to 20,000 distinct CDR3 sequences in the sample; about 40% occur only once, and 17% lies in the top ten. Time point given: late sampling 161 to 241 days after vaccination in a few convalescent patients. This sample's treatment: approximately 9-day PBMC culture with coronavirus spike peptide pools or control peptides (ViraFEST assay). The authors cultured approximately 2 million PBMCs per well with about 10 IU/ml IL-2 and about 10 ug/ml peptide pools. Findings and caveats of the study: 304 of 307 vaccine-specific clones from convalescent patients were spike mono-reactive.

The rearrangement uses TRBV24-1 and TRBJ2-5; 10 positions agree with TRBD2. This TCR derives from a human donor who had recovered from COVID-19. The sample consisted of CD4+ T cells from blood, cultured in vitro, taken about 7 months after SARS-CoV-2 vaccination. In DNA, the CDR3 is TGTGCCACCAGGACTAGCGGGCAGCCACCCCAAGAGACCCAGTACTTC. The encoded protein is CATRTSGQPPQETQYF.